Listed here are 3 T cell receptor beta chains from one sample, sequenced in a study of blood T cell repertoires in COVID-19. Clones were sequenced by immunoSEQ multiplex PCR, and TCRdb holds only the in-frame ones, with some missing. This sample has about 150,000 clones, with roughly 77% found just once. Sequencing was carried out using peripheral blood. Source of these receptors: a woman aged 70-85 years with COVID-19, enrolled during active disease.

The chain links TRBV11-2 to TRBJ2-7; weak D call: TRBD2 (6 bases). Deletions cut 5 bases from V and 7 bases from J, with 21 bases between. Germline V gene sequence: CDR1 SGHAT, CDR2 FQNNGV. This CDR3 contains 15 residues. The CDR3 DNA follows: TGTGCCAGCAGCCCGAACTGGGTAAAGGGAGGAGAGCAGTACTTC. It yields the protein CASSPNWVKGGEQYF.

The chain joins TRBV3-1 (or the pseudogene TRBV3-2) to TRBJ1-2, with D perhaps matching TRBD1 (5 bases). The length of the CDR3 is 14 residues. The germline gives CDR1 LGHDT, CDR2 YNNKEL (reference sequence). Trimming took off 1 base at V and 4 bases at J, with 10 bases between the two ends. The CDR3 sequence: CASSQGGTLYGYTF. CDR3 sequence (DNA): TGTGCCAGCAGCCAAGGGGGGACTCTCTATGGCTACACCTTC.

The CDR3 region is CASSEERLRPFYGYTF. The DNA of the CDR3 is TGCGCCAGCAGTGAGGAGAGGCTCCGACCTTTCTATGGCTACACCTTC. The chain recombines TRBV10-1 with TRBJ1-2; D is ambiguous. The CDR3 covers 16 residues. CDR1 and CDR2 (germline): WNHNN, SYGVQD (reference sequence). Trimming left V 2 bases short and J 4 bases short, with 17 bases between.